One sample yielded the 22 T cell receptor beta chains listed below, sequenced in a study of STAT5B mutations in CD4+ large granular lymphocyte leukemia. Clones were read by immunoSEQ multiplex PCR, and TCRdb kept only the in-frame ones, dropping some. Of approximately 40,000 clones listed, roughly 76% are singletons. Sequencing input: CD4+ T cells from blood buffy coats. The source is a human donor in good health.

V gene TRBV4-1 combines with J gene TRBJ2-3; tentative D call: TRBD2 (5 bases). This CDR3 comprises 17 residues. Trimming removed 0 bases at V and 8 bases at J, with 21 bases between. Germline CDR1 MGHRA, CDR2 YSYEKL. CDR3 coding DNA: TGCGCCAGCAGCCAAGATCTTCTAGCCGTAAGGCCGGGTACGCAGTATTTT. Translated, it gives CASSQDLLAVRPGTQYF.

The rearrangement links TRBV21-1 to TRBJ2-2; the table's D call TRBD1 went unverified against the DNA. TRBV21-1 constitutes a pseudogene. CDR3 length: 13 residues. CDR3 residues: CVRPDQGNGELFF. CDR3 DNA: TGTGTACGACCCGATCAGGGGAACGGGGAGCTGTTTTTT.

The V gene is TRBV28, the J gene TRBJ2-3, with 7 nucleotides matching TRBD1. Germline V gene data show CDR1 as MDHEN and CDR2 as SYDVKM. The CDR3 has 15 amino acids. The ends lost 3 bases at V and 0 bases at J; junction bases unmatched: 3. CDR3 coding DNA: TGTGCCAGCAGTTTGAGGACAGGCAGCACAGATACGCAGTATTTT. Amino acid sequence: CASSLRTGSTDTQYF.

This chain links TRBV4-3 with TRBJ2-5; 14 bases match TRBD2. V lost 2 bases to trimming and J lost 4 bases; unmatched junction nucleotides: 3. The CDR3 is 16 residues long. CDR1 is LGHNA and CDR2 is YSLEER in the germline V gene. The chain's CDR3 is CASSQRLAGGGETQYF. The CDR3 DNA sequence: TGCGCCAGCAGCCAAAGACTAGCGGGAGGGGGAGAGACCCAGTACTTC.

The rearrangement uses TRBV28 and TRBJ1-5, with D perhaps matching TRBD1 (5 bases). Germline lookup yields CDR1 MDHEN and CDR2 SYDVKM. The length of the CDR3 is 16 residues. V was shortened by 6 bases and J by 0 bases, with 15 bases between the two germline ends. CDR3 residues: CASRLDDSYSNQPQHF. The CDR3 coding sequence is TGTGCCAGCAGACTAGATGACAGCTATAGCAATCAGCCCCAGCATTTT.

The chain combines TRBV11-1 with TRBJ2-7; 7 positions agree with TRBD1. The V gene's germline CDR1 is SGHAT and CDR2 FQDESV (reference sequence). V gave up 3 bases and J gave up 5 bases; unmatched junction bases: 16. The CDR3 is made up of 17 amino acids. CDR3 in DNA: TGTGCCAGCAGCTTGGGAGTGACAGGGAAGGTGGAGAACGAGCAGTACTTC. Encoded protein: CASSLGVTGKVENEQYF.

There are a few counts of this clone. This sequence joins TRBV6-6 and TRBJ1-5; no clear D. The germline V gene encodes CDR1 MNHNY and CDR2 SVGAGI (reference sequence). CDR3 length: 11 amino acids. V dropped 4 bases and J dropped 4 bases, with 2 bases sitting between them. CDR3 loop: CASSSNQPQHF. The CDR3 DNA sequence: TGTGCCAGCAGTTCAAATCAGCCCCAGCATTTT.

The CDR3 sequence: CASSPTSGVITGELFF. CDR3 DNA: TGTGCCAGCAGCCCCACTAGCGGGGTAATCACCGGGGAGCTGTTTTTT. The chain carries TRBV28 and TRBJ2-2; 10 bases are a match to TRBD2. The CDR3 is 16 amino acids. With 6 bases clipped from V and 4 bases from J, the junction kept 8 bases outside the gene matches. Germline V gene lookup returns CDR1 MDHEN and CDR2 SYDVKM. Using reference TRBV28 and TRBJ2-2 for the parts outside the CDR3, the full variable domain is DVKVTQSSRYLVKRTGEKVFLECVQDMDHENMFWYRQDPGLGLRLIYFSYDVKMKEKGDIPEGYSVSREKKERFSLILESASTNQTSMYLCASSPTSGVITGELFFGEGSRLTVL.

The rearrangement joins TRBV7-2 to TRBJ1-1; possible D gene TRBD1, 5 bases. Trimming stripped 1 base from V and 3 bases from J, with 12 bases between. Germline V lookup: CDR1 SGHTA, CDR2 FQGNSA. This CDR3 comprises 15 residues. As DNA, the CDR3 is TGTGCCAGCAGCTTAGTTGCAGGGCTGGACACTGAAGCTTTCTTT. It translates to CASSLVAGLDTEAFF.

Comment on this clone: The sample has other DNA sequences that encode this CDR3 too. The rearrangement uses TRBV27 and TRBJ1-1; a possible D gene is TRBD1 (5 bases). V was cut by 2 bases and J by 1 base, with 5 bases left in between. The CDR3 contains 13 residues. Germline CDR1 and CDR2: MNHEY and SMNVEV (reference sequence). The CDR3 bases are TGTGCCAGCAGTTTACAGGGGAACACTGAAGCTTTCTTT. Translation: CASSLQGNTEAFF.

CDR3 sequence: CASSFGSGNEKLFF. The CDR3 coding sequence is TGTGCCAGCAGCTTTGGGAGTGGGAATGAAAAACTGTTTTTT. The chain employs TRBV5-4 and TRBJ1-4; D is unresolved. The CDR3 runs to 14 residues. V lost 2 bases, J lost 5 bases, and 10 bases lay in between. CDR1 and CDR2 from the germline V gene are SGHNT and YYREEE (reference sequence).

The CDR3 here is CASSGDSPPYNEQFF. In DNA form, the CDR3 reads TGTGCCAGCAGTGGGGACTCCCCTCCGTACAATGAGCAGTTCTTC. The chain uses TRBV9 and TRBJ2-1; perhaps TRBD2 as D (6 bases). V shed 5 bases and J shed 4 bases, with 16 bases lying between them. Germline V gene lookup returns CDR1 SGDLS and CDR2 YYNGEE. The CDR3 extends over 15 amino acids.

V and J are TRBV7-8 and TRBJ2-3, with D unresolved. Germline CDR1 reads SGHVS; CDR2 reads FQNEAQ. The CDR3 covers 15 residues. V lost 5 bases to trimming and J lost 2 bases, with 14 bases between them. The CDR3 sequence: CASSRAESPTDTQYF. The CDR3 DNA is TGTGCCAGCAGCCGCGCGGAGAGCCCCACAGATACGCAGTATTTT.

This clone was seen once. The chain has TRBV2 and TRBJ2-5, with D unresolved. Germline-derived CDR1 and CDR2 are SNHLY and FYNNEI. V shed 6 bases and J shed 4 bases, with 12 bases lying between them. The CDR3 is 13 amino acids. CDR3: CASRVGSGETQYF. The CDR3 DNA follows: TGTGCCAGCAGGGTGGGGTCGGGAGAGACCCAGTACTTC.

The V and J genes are TRBV30 and TRBJ2-1, with TRBD2 as a possible D gene (5 bases). Germline assignment: CDR1 GTSNPN and CDR2 SVGIG (reference sequence). V shed 5 bases and J shed 10 bases, with 18 bases lying between them. The CDR3 covers 13 residues. This chain's CDR3 is CAWGTRLPTEQFF. The CDR3 DNA reads TGTGCCTGGGGTACAAGACTACCGACCGAGCAGTTCTTC. The entire variable domain, with the rest obtained from reference TRBV30 and TRBJ2-1, is as follows: SQTIHQWPATLVQPVGSPLSLECTVEGTSNPNLYWYRQAAGRGLQLLFYSVGIGQISSEVPQNLSASRPQDRQFILSSKKLLLSDSGFYLCAWGTRLPTEQFFGPGTRLTVL.

The J gene is TRBJ2-7, the V gene TRBV5-1; maybe TRBD1 (6 bases). V gave up 0 bases and J gave up 6 bases, with 10 bases separating them. CDR1 and CDR2 from the germline V gene are SGHRS and YFSETQ. This CDR3 contains 13 residues. CDR3 protein: CASSLDRVGEQYF. Written as DNA, the CDR3 is TGCGCCAGCAGCTTGGACAGGGTAGGCGAGCAGTACTTC. The full variable domain, with the rest looked up from reference TRBV5-1 and TRBJ2-7, is KAGVTQTPRYLIKTRGQQVTLSCSPISGHRSVSWYQQTPGQGLQFLFEYFSETQRNKGNFPGRFSGRQFSNSRSEMNVSTLELGDSALYLCASSLDRVGEQYFGPGTRLTVT.

This chain links TRBV30 with TRBJ2-7; D remains ambiguous. Germline CDR1 and CDR2: GTSNPN and SVGIG (reference sequence). The ends were cut back, 4 bases at V and 2 bases at J, with 15 bases in the middle. The length of the CDR3 is 14 residues. CDR3 sequence (DNA): TGTGCCTGGACAGCTTATAGGACCCCCTACGAGCAGTACTTC. It translates to CAWTAYRTPYEQYF. The full variable domain, in which reference TRBV30 and TRBJ2-7 provide the parts outside the CDR3, is SQTIHQWPATLVQPVGSPLSLECTVEGTSNPNLYWYRQAAGRGLQLLFYSVGIGQISSEVPQNLSASRPQDRQFILSSKKLLLSDSGFYLCAWTAYRTPYEQYFGPGTRLTVT.

The V call is TRBV6-1, the J call TRBJ2-1; 8 bases line up with TRBD1. J lost 5 bases, V lost 2 bases, and 5 bases had no gene match. The V gene's germline CDR1 is MNHNS and CDR2 SASEGT. The CDR3 is 15 amino acids. CDR3 sequence: CASSEPRGRNNEQFF. The CDR3 region has the DNA TGTGCCAGCAGTGAACCCAGGGGGCGCAACAATGAGCAGTTCTTC.

This clone has a handful of counts. V usage is TRBV11-2 and J usage is TRBJ2-7, with no clear D. Trimming left V 1 base short and J 6 bases short, with 10 bases between. Germline CDR1 is SGHAT and CDR2 is FQNNGV. This CDR3 has 13 residues. Written as DNA, the CDR3 is TGTGCCAGCAGCTTAGTACTGTATACCGAGCAGTACTTC. As protein: CASSLVLYTEQYF.

V gene TRBV10-3 combines with J gene TRBJ1-2, with D unclear. The germline gives CDR1 ENHRY, CDR2 SYGVKD. Trimming shortened V by 8 bases and J by 2 bases, and 12 bases separated the two germline ends. The CDR3 has 13 residues. CDR3 DNA sequence: TGTGCCATCTCCGATGGAGGGAACTATGGCTACACCTTC. This translates into CAISDGGNYGYTF.

V gene TRBV6-1 combines with J gene TRBJ1-1; 8 nucleotides agree with TRBD1. This CDR3 spans 15 amino acids. The J segment lost 6 bases and the V segment lost 5 bases, leaving 11 bases of the junction unmatched. The germline gives CDR1 MNHNS, CDR2 SASEGT. The DNA for the CDR3 is TGTGCCAGCAGTACAGGGGGGAGGGAGCACTCTGAAGCTTTCTTT. Protein sequence: CASSTGGREHSEAFF.

The chain uses TRBV7-9 and TRBJ2-5; D perhaps matches TRBD2 (5 bases). Germline CDR1 SEHNR, CDR2 FQNEAQ (reference sequence). Trimming pared 1 base from V and 5 bases from J, leaving 11 bases between. The CDR3 sequence is 14 residues long. CDR3 amino acids: CASSLGLALETQYF. CDR3 coding DNA: TGTGCCAGCAGCTTAGGGTTAGCGTTGGAGACCCAGTACTTC.